A selection of T cell receptor beta chains follows, all from one sample in a study of vaccination and CD4 T cells after COVID-19. Antigens of these TCRs are unknown. TCRdb analysed the PCR reads with MiXCR anew, one entry per CDR3 protein. The sample holds around 7,900 distinct CDR3 sequences, about 73% seen once. Sequences were obtained from CD4+ T cells from blood, cultured in vitro. These receptors were obtained from a human donor who had recovered from COVID-19. Each CDR3 is given without its conserved first and last residue. Each record gives: J gene, V gene, CDR3 protein.

TRBJ1-4 TRBV19 ASTTGLGGEKLF
TRBJ1-6 TRBV15 ATSRDSRGQGLPYNSPLH
TRBJ1-6 TRBV28 ASSLGSSTNSPLH
TRBJ2-5 TRBV18 ASSLGLGETQY
TRBJ1-6 TRBV19 ASSPDSTGLVSPLH
TRBJ1-5 TRBV5-1 ASSLGVPSNQPQH
TRBJ1-6 TRBV18 ASSPGTPLH
TRBJ1-2 TRBV15 ATSGFPGRYYGYT
TRBJ1-1 TRBV7-2 ASSVQGGRGNTEAF
TRBJ1-5 TRBV27 ASSLSRLGNQPQH
TRBJ1-5 TRBV7-2 ASSEGLNSNQPQH
TRBJ2-7 TRBV11-3 ASSGDSYEQY
TRBJ2-3 TRBV4-2 ASSRGRPAMLDTQY
TRBJ1-2 TRBV7-9 ASSSRDRLNGYT
TRBJ1-5 TRBV6-2/TRBV6-3 ASSYSDDGYQPQH
TRBJ2-3 TRBV6-4 ASRPTPPQRGSTDTQY
TRBJ2-7 TRBV7-2 ASSSGLGPYEQY
TRBJ1-1 TRBV4-1 ASSERTNGNTEAF
TRBJ2-1 TRBV20-1 SARLTNSYNEQF
TRBJ2-1 TRBV20-1 SARDVGRGHHNEQF
TRBJ1-5 TRBV27 ASAKYQGGGQPQH
TRBJ1-5 TRBV20-1 SARGTGGRQPQH
TRBJ1-1 TRBV25-1 ASSVRRVLNTEAF
TRBJ1-6 TRBV20-1 SSMPTGGNSPLH
TRBJ2-3 TRBV24-1 ATSDSGTRFSQY
TRBJ2-5 TRBV7-7 ASSPIQETQY